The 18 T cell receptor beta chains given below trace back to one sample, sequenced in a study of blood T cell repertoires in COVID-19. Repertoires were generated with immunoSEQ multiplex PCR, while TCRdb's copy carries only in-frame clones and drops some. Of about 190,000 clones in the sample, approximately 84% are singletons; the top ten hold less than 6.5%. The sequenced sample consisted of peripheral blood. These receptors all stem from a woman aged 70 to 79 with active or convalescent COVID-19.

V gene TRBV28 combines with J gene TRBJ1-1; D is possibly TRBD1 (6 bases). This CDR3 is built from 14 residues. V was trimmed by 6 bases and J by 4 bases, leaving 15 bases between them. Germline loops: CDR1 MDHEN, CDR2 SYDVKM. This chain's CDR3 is CASSLGASGTEAFF. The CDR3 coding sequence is TGTGCCAGCAGCCTGGGGGCTAGTGGCACTGAAGCTTTCTTT.

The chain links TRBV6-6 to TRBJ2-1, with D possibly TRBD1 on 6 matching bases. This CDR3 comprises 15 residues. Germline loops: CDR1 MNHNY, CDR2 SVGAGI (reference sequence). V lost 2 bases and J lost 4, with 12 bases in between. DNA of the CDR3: TGTGCCAGCAGTTACGTAACAGGGCGATACAATGAGCAGTTCTTC. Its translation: CASSYVTGRYNEQFF.

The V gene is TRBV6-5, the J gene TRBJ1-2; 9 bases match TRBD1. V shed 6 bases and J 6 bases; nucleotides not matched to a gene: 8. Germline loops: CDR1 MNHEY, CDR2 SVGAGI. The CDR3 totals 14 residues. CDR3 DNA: TGTGCCAGCAGGACGATAGACAGGGGGAATGGCTACACCTTC. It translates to CASRTIDRGNGYTF.

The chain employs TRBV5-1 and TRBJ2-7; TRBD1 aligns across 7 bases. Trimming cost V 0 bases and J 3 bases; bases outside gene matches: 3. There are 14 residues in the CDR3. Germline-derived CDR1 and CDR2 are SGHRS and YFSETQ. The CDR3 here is CASSLVSGGYEQYF. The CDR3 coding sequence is TGCGCCAGCAGCTTGGTTTCAGGGGGCTACGAGCAGTACTTC.

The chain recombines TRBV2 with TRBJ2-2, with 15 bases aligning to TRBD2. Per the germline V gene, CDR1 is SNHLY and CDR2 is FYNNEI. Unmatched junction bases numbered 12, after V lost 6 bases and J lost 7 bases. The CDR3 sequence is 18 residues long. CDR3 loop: CASSPLRTSGRAGGELFF. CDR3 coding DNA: TGTGCCAGCAGCCCACTTCGGACTAGCGGGAGGGCCGGCGGGGAGCTGTTTTTT.

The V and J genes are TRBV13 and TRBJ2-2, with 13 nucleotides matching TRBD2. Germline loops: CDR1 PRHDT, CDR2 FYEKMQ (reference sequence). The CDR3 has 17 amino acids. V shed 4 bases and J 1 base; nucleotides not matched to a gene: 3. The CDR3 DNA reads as TGTGCCAGCAGCTACGGACTAGCGGGAGAGAACACCGGGGAGCTGTTTTTT. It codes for CASSYGLAGENTGELFF.

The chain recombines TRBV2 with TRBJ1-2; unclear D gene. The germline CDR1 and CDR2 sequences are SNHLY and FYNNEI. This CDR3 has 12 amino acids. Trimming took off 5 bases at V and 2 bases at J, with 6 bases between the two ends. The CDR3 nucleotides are TGTGCCAGCAGTTCACAGAACTATGGCTACACCTTC. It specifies CASSSQNYGYTF. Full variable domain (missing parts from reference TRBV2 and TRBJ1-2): EPEVTQTPSHQVTQMGQEVILRCVPISNHLYFYWYRQILGQKVEFLVSFYNNEISEKSEIFDDQFSVERPDGSNFTLKIRSTKLEDSAMYFCASSSQNYGYTFGSGTRLTVV.

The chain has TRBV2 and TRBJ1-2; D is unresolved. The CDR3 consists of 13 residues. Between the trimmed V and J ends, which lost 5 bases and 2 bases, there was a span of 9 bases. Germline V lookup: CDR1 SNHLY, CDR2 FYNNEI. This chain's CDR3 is CASSHQINYGYTF. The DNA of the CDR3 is TGTGCCAGCAGTCACCAGATAAACTATGGCTACACCTTC.

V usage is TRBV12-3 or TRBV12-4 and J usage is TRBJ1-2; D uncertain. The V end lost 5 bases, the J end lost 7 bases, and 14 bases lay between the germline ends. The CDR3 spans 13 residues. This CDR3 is CASSPTLSGGYTF. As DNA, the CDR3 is TGTGCCAGCAGTCCGACCTTGTCGGGTGGCTACACCTTC.

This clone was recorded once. The CDR3 bases are TGCGCCAGCAGCCAAGACAGGGCGATCTCCTACGAGCAGTACTTC. It yields the protein CASSQDRAISYEQYF. The V call is TRBV4-1, the J call TRBJ2-7; weak D call: TRBD1 (5 bases). The germline V and J ends were trimmed by 0 bases and 0 bases, with 9 bases remaining between them. Germline V gene lookup returns CDR1 MGHRA and CDR2 YSYEKL. CDR3 length: 15 amino acids.

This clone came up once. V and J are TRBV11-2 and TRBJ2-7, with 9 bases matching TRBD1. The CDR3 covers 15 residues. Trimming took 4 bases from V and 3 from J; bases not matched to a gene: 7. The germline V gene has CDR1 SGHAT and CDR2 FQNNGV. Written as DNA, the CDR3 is TGTGCCAGCAGCTCGACCGGGACAGGGCTCTACGAGCAGTACTTC. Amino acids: CASSSTGTGLYEQYF.

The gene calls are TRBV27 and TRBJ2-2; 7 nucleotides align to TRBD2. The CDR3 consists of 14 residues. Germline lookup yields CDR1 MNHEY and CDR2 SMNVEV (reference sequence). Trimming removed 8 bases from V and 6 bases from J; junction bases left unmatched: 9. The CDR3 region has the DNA TGTGCCAGCCATTGGGGGGGAGATGCCGGGGAGCTGTTTTTT. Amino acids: CASHWGGDAGELFF.

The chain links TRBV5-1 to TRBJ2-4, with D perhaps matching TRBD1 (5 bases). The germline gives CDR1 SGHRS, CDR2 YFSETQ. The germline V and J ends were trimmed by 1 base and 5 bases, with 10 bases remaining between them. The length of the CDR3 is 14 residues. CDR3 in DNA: TGCGCCAGCAGCTTGTGGGGCGGAGAAAACATTCAGTACTTC. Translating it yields CASSLWGGENIQYF. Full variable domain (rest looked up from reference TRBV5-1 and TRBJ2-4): KAGVTQTPRYLIKTRGQQVTLSCSPISGHRSVSWYQQTPGQGLQFLFEYFSETQRNKGNFPGRFSGRQFSNSRSEMNVSTLELGDSALYLCASSLWGGENIQYFGAGTRLSVL.

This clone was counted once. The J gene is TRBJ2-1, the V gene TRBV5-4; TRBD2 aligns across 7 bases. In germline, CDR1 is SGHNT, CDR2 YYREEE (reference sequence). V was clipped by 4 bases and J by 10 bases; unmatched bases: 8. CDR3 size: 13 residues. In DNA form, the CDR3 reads TGTGCCAGCAGCCCGGAGCGGGACCGGGAGCAGTTCTTC. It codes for CASSPERDREQFF.

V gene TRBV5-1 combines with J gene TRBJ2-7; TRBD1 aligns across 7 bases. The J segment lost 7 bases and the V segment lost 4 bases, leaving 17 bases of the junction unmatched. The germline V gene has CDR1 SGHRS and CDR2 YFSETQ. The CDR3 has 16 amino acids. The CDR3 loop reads CASSRQGRGSYDEQYF. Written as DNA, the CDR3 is TGCGCCAGCAGCCGACAGGGTAGGGGGAGTTACGATGAGCAGTACTTC.

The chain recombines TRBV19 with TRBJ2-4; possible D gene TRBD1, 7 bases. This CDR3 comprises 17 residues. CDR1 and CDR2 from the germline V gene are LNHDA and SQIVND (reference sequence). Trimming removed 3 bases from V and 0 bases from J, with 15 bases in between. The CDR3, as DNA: TGTGCCAGTAGTATCAGGGGGGCGAGCCTAGCCAAAAACATTCAGTACTTC. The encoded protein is CASSIRGASLAKNIQYF.

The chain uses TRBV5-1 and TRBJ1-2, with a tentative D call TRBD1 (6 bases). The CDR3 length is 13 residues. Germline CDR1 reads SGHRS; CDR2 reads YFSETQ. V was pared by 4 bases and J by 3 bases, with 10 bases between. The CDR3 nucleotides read TGCGCCAGCAGCAGACAGGCGGACTATGGCTACACCTTC. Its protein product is CASSRQADYGYTF.

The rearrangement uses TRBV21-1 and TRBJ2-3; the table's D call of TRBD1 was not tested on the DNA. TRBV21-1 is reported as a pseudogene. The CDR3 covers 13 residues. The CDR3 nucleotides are TGTGCCAGCACTACAGGGGAGGCAGATACGCAGTATTTT. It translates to CASTTGEADTQYF.